The clone carrying this T cell receptor (beta chain) was picked up a small number of times. These data originate in a study of cytomegalovirus exposure and HLA in healthy donors. Study as a whole: From HLA-typed donors, an early data release held roughly 80 million unique TCRs.

PCR was performed using 60 Vbeta and 13 Jbeta primers. Sequenced by immunoSEQ multiplex PCR; TCRdb stores in-frame clones only, minus some. The table has about 180,000 clones, about three quarters seen once. The sample was PBMCs. This clonotype was sampled from a man between 18 and 35 years old in good health and CMV-seronegative.

CDR3 protein: CASSQVFGGQGNEKLFF. The CDR3 nucleotides read TGTGCCAGCAGCCAAGTTTTCGGGGGGCAGGGTAATGAAAAACTGTTTTTT. The chain couples TRBV4-2 to TRBJ1-4; possibly TRBD1 for D (6 bases). The CDR3 runs to 17 residues. V was shortened by 1 base and J by 4 bases, with 16 bases between the two germline ends. Germline CDR1 reads LGHNA; CDR2 reads YNFKEQ.